The rows below give T cell receptor beta chains drawn from one sample of a study of siplizumab effects on memory and regulatory T cells. Sequencing used immunoSEQ multiplex PCR; TCRdb keeps in-frame clones, though not all of them. There are some 97,000 clones in the sample; less than 95% occur only once, and over 1% lies in the top ten. Sequenced: non-Treg CD4+ T cells sorted from blood. The receptors here all came from a human donor in good health. Both conserved end residues are part of each CDR3. Each record gives: V gene, D gene, J gene, clone size, CDR3 protein, CDR3 DNA. The D gene is left open where the match is weak. Size is omitted from some rows. Given values are once, few, many or a class for expanded clones.

TRBV4-2,-,TRBJ2-3,-,CASSQEKRTTDTQYF,TGTGCCAGCAGCCAAGAGAAGCGTACCACAGATACGCAGTATTTT
TRBV28,-,TRBJ2-3,once,CASQGDTQYF,TGTGCCAGCCAGGGGGATACGCAGTATTTT
TRBV6-1,-,TRBJ2-7,-,CASNPYSTLYEQYF,TGTGCCAGTAATCCGTACTCTACTCTATACGAGCAGTACTTC
TRBV18,TRBD2,TRBJ2-1,-,CASSPPVGSGRSDEQFF,TGTGCCAGCTCACCCCCCGTGGGTAGCGGGAGGAGCGATGAGCAGTTCTTC
TRBV7-9,-,TRBJ2-6,-,CASSPAGANVLTF,TGTGCCAGCAGCCCCGCTGGGGCCAACGTCCTGACTTTC
TRBV30,-,TRBJ1-1,-,CAWSGQPDTEAFF,TGTGCCTGGAGTGGGCAGCCAGACACTGAAGCTTTCTTT
TRBV4-1,-,TRBJ2-1,once,CASSHGPAARPLHNEQFF,TGCGCCAGCAGCCATGGCCCGGCCGCTCGGCCCCTCCACAATGAGCAGTTCTTC
TRBV7-9,-,TRBJ2-3,-,CASSFGETSTDTQYF,TGTGCCAGCAGCTTCGGTGAAACTAGCACAGATACGCAGTATTTT
TRBV18,-,TRBJ2-1,-,CASSTFSGSNWNEQFF,TGTGCCAGCTCAACTTTCTCCGGGAGTAACTGGAATGAGCAGTTCTTC
TRBV2,TRBD2,TRBJ2-2,-,CASSESGRHTGELFF,TGTGCCAGCAGTGAGAGCGGGAGGCACACCGGGGAGCTGTTTTTT
TRBV7-9,-,TRBJ2-7,-,CASGATATYEQYF,TGTGCCAGCGGCGCGACAGCGACCTACGAGCAGTACTTC
TRBV6-5,-,TRBJ2-3,-,CASSYLSTDTQYF,TGTGCCAGCAGTTACCTTAGCACAGATACGCAGTATTTT
TRBV6-5,-,TRBJ2-2,-,CASRGWAVTGELFF,TGTGCCAGCAGAGGTTGGGCTGTCACCGGGGAGCTGTTTTTT
TRBV6-1,-,TRBJ1-2,-,CASRDTTNYGYTF,TGTGCCAGCCGGGACACAACTAACTATGGCTACACCTTC
TRBV27,-,TRBJ2-2,-,CASSVEAGGELFF,TGTGCCAGCAGTGTGGAGGCGGGCGGGGAGCTGTTTTTT
TRBV7-9,TRBD2,TRBJ2-3,once,CASSPGTSGRTDTQYF,TGTGCCAGCAGCCCAGGGACTAGCGGGAGGACAGATACGCAGTATTTT
TRBV30,-,TRBJ1-2,-,CAWSMGSDYGYTF,TGTGCCTGGAGTATGGGGTCCGACTATGGCTACACCTTC
TRBV10-2,TRBD2,TRBJ2-1,-,CASSPRTSGSFYEQFF,TGCGCCAGCAGTCCTAGGACTAGCGGGAGTTTCTATGAGCAGTTCTTC
TRBV4-2,-,TRBJ2-5,-,CASSQDTSRETQYF,TGTGCCAGCAGCCAAGACACCAGTCGGGAGACCCAGTACTTC
TRBV6-5,-,TRBJ1-2,-,CASSHGDYGYTF,TGTGCCAGCAGTCACGGGGACTATGGCTACACCTTC
TRBV5-4,-,TRBJ2-2,few,CASSSHLSGELFF,TGTGCCAGCAGCTCCCACCTTAGCGGGGAGCTGTTTTTT
TRBV4-2,-,TRBJ1-5,once,CASSQETFQPQHF,TGTGCCAGCAGCCAAGAAACTTTCCAGCCCCAGCATTTT
TRBV27,-,TRBJ2-5,-,CASSFKETQYF,TGTGCCAGCAGTTTTAAAGAGACCCAGTACTTC
TRBV4-2,-,TRBJ2-5,-,CASSLFLEATGLETQYF,TGTGCCAGCAGCCTGTTTCTGGAAGCGACGGGGTTAGAGACCCAGTACTTC
TRBV15,TRBD2,TRBJ2-5,few,CATSKGLAGIETQYF,TGTGCCACCAGCAAGGGACTAGCGGGTATAGAGACCCAGTACTTC
TRBV4-1,TRBD2,TRBJ2-7,-,CASSQTSGLQYEQYF,TGCGCCAGCAGCCAGACTAGCGGCCTTCAATACGAGCAGTACTTC
TRBV19,TRBD2,TRBJ2-1,-,CASSIETSGSHNNEQFF,TGTGCCAGTAGTATTGAGACTAGCGGGAGTCACAACAATGAGCAGTTCTTC
TRBV19,-,TRBJ1-2,-,CASTTGRAGYGYTF,TGTGCCAGTACCACGGGGCGGGCTGGCTATGGCTACACCTTC
TRBV5-1,TRBD2,TRBJ2-5,once,CASSLRGLAPQETQYF,TGCGCCAGCAGCTTGAGAGGACTAGCGCCTCAAGAGACCCAGTACTTC
TRBV25-1,-,TRBJ1-5,-,CASSESGDIQPQHF,TGTGCCAGCAGTGAATCAGGGGATATACAGCCCCAGCATTTT
TRBV5-1,TRBD2,TRBJ2-7,-,CASCKGTSGYTYEQYF,TGCGCCAGCTGCAAGGGGACTAGCGGGTACACCTACGAGCAGTACTTC
TRBV6-5,-,TRBJ1-2,-,CASSYKRGTYGYTF,TGTGCCAGCAGTTACAAGCGGGGGACCTATGGCTACACCTTC
TRBV5-4,-,TRBJ2-3,-,CASSLDQGSTDTQYF,TGTGCCAGCAGCTTGGACCAGGGGAGCACAGATACGCAGTATTTT
TRBV19,-,TRBJ1-1,-,CASSIESGQKNTEAFF,TGTGCCAGTAGTATAGAATCCGGACAGAAGAACACTGAAGCTTTCTTT
TRBV2,-,TRBJ1-5,-,CASRRGRGDQPQHF,TGTGCCAGCAGAAGGGGGAGGGGTGATCAGCCCCAGCATTTT
TRBV9,-,TRBJ2-2,-,CASSVAANTGELFF,TGTGCCAGCAGCGTAGCCGCGAACACCGGGGAGCTGTTTTTT
TRBV15,-,TRBJ2-1,-,CATSRDTLYEQFF,TGTGCCACCAGCAGAGATACCTTGTATGAGCAGTTCTTC
TRBV29-1,TRBD1,TRBJ2-3,-,CSVDQGAATDTQYF,TGCAGCGTTGACCAGGGGGCAGCCACAGATACGCAGTATTTT
TRBV30,-,TRBJ1-2,-,CAWTGVGTPANYGYTF,TGTGCCTGGACCGGTGTCGGCACTCCCGCTAACTATGGCTACACCTTC
TRBV7-2,TRBD2,TRBJ2-1,once,CASSLRDSGRAFGEQFF,TGTGCCAGCAGCTTAAGGGATAGCGGGAGGGCCTTTGGGGAGCAGTTCTTC
TRBV7-9,-,TRBJ1-4,-,CASSLGLANEKLFF,TGTGCCAGCAGCTTAGGGTTAGCTAATGAAAAACTGTTTTTT
TRBV5-6,TRBD1,TRBJ1-5,-,CASSPGTGVVEPQHF,TGTGCCAGCAGCCCCGGGACAGGGGTAGTAGAGCCCCAGCATTTT
TRBV6-5,TRBD1,TRBJ1-6,-,CASSNSGQGVNSPLHF,TGTGCCAGCAGTAACTCCGGACAGGGCGTTAATTCACCCCTCCACTTT
TRBV5-5,TRBD2,TRBJ2-1,-,CASSLVGTSAFDEQFF,TGTGCCAGCAGCTTGGTCGGGACTAGCGCTTTCGATGAGCAGTTCTTC
TRBV11-2,-,TRBJ1-2,-,CASSFMRANYGYTF,TGTGCCAGCAGCTTTATGAGGGCTAACTATGGCTACACCTTC
TRBV6-6,-,TRBJ2-1,-,CASRTGSTRKQFF,TGTGCCAGCAGGACTGGGAGCACGAGGAAGCAGTTCTTC
TRBV25-1,-,TRBJ1-1,-,CASSASIAPRAFF,TGTGCCAGCAGTGCCTCCATCGCTCCCCGAGCTTTCTTT